The 30 T cell receptor beta chains given below trace back to one sample, sequenced in a study of T cell repertoires in cytomegalovirus infection. TCRdb reanalysed the reads using MiXCR and keeps one entry per CDR3 protein. The sample records around 440,000 distinct CDR3 sequences, roughly 12% being singletons. Specimen: PBMCs. The receptor set was obtained from a human donor in good health (CMV status not recorded). Some clones in this sample may be carry-over from other donors' samples.

Remarks on this clonotype: One end of the junction does not line up with germline, which may come from a read error. The rearrangement uses TRBV4-1 and TRBJ1-1, with a tentative D call TRBD1 (6 bases). Germline CDR1 MGHRA, CDR2 YSYEKL. The CDR3 runs to 13 residues. The CDR3 sequence: CASSQEGGTEAFF. Here the CDR3 DNA reads TGTGCCAGCAGCCAAGAGGGGGGAACTGAAGCTTTCTTT.

This clonotype was counted many times. The V call is TRBV7-6, the J call TRBJ2-1; a weak D match, TRBD2 (5 bases). The V gene lost 2 bases and the J gene lost 2 bases, with 13 bases spanning the gap. The CDR3 contains 16 residues. The germline CDR1 and CDR2 sequences are SGHVS and FNYEAQ. CDR3: CASSLSASSPYNEQFF. Here the CDR3 DNA reads TGTGCCAGCAGCTTATCGGCTAGCTCTCCCTACAATGAGCAGTTCTTC.

This clonotype has ten or more counts. This rearrangement joins TRBV7-2 to TRBJ2-6; D gene uncertain. V lost 5 bases and J 0 bases, leaving 8 bases between the germline ends. From germline, CDR1 is SGHTA and CDR2 FQGNSA. The CDR3 extends over 15 amino acids. The CDR3 protein is CASSLSSSGANVLTF. In DNA, the CDR3 is TGTGCCAGCAGCCTCAGTAGCTCTGGGGCCAACGTCCTGACTTTC.

CDR3 DNA sequence: TGTGCCAGCCCCACTAGCGGGGGAACGAACACCGGGGAGCTGTTTTTT. Translation: CASPTSGGTNTGELFF. The rearrangement links TRBV11-2 to TRBJ2-2, with 11 bases fitting TRBD2. CDR3 length: 16 residues. Per the germline V gene, CDR1 is SGHAT and CDR2 is FQNNGV. Unmatched junction bases numbered 5, after V lost 8 bases and J lost 0 bases.

This clonotype was recorded at least ten times. The rearrangement links TRBV6-1 to TRBJ1-5; weak D call: TRBD1 (5 bases). Germline V gene lookup returns CDR1 MNHNS and CDR2 SASEGT. The CDR3 contains 15 residues. Trimming took off 6 bases at V and 4 bases at J, with 16 bases between the two ends. CDR3 nucleotides: TGTGCCAGCAGCCCCGGGGGGGGGGTTAATCAGCCCCAGCATTTT. This translates into CASSPGGGVNQPQHF.

Remarks on this clonotype: As the CDR3 is not closed by the conserved phenylalanine or tryptophan, this likely results from a read error. The chain joins TRBV5-5 to TRBJ2-3; D may match TRBD1 or TRBD2 (5 bases each). The germline V gene has CDR1 SGHKS and CDR2 YYEKEE (reference sequence). Trimming removed 1 base from V and 6 bases from J, with 12 bases in between. This CDR3 region has 14 residues. The CDR3 DNA reads TGTGCCAGCAGCTTGAGTGGTGGGACGGATACGCAGTATTGT. Its protein is CASSLSGGTDTQYC.

This clonotype was found a few times. The rearrangement uses TRBV20-1 and TRBJ2-5; TRBD2 agrees at 11 bases. The CDR3 loop spans 16 amino acids. CDR1 is DFQATT, CDR2 SNEGSKA, per germline (reference sequence). V lost 0 bases to trimming and J lost 5 bases; unmatched junction nucleotides: 8. The DNA for the CDR3 is TGCAGTGCTAGAGATGGGGTAGCGGGGGGGGGGGAGACCCAGTACTTC. This encodes CSARDGVAGGGETQYF.

This clonotype has at least ten counts. The CDR3 loop reads CASSPRTAQETQYF. In DNA, the CDR3 is TGTGCCAGCAGCCCCCGGACAGCCCAAGAGACCCAGTACTTC. The chain recombines TRBV7-2 with TRBJ2-5; the D gene is possibly TRBD1 (6 bases). This CDR3 has 14 amino acids. The V gene lost 5 bases and the J gene lost 1 base, with 11 bases spanning the gap. Germline CDR1 reads SGHTA; CDR2 reads FQGNSA.

The chain joins TRBV6-5 to TRBJ2-1; TRBD2 matches at 11 bases. With V trimmed by 0 bases and J by 15 bases, 7 bases remained unmatched. From germline, CDR1 is MNHEY and CDR2 SVGAGI. The CDR3 has 14 amino acids. CDR3 in DNA: TGTGCCAGCAGTTACTCCGGGACTAGCGGACCCCCGTTCTTC. Amino acid sequence: CASSYSGTSGPPFF.

This clonotype was counted ten times or more. V gene TRBV20-1 combines with J gene TRBJ1-1; a possible D gene is TRBD1 (5 bases). The CDR3 runs to 12 residues. Per germline, CDR1 DFQATT and CDR2 SNEGSKA (reference sequence). The V end lost 3 bases, the J end lost 3 bases, and 8 bases lay between the germline ends. The CDR3 DNA sequence: TGCAGTGCTAGGGGGGTCTACACTGAAGCTTTCTTT. This encodes CSARGVYTEAFF.

V gene TRBV4-1 combines with J gene TRBJ2-2, with a possible D match to TRBD1 (6 bases). There are 15 residues in the CDR3. The germline gives CDR1 MGHRA, CDR2 YSYEKL. Trimming shortened V by 6 bases and J by 1 base, and 12 bases separated the two germline ends. CDR3 loop: CASRPGTMNTGELFF. The DNA of the CDR3 is TGCGCCAGCAGACCCGGGACAATGAACACCGGGGAGCTGTTTTTT.

This clonotype was seen a handful of times. V usage is TRBV7-9 and J usage is TRBJ2-3; 7 nucleotides agree with TRBD1. The trim removed 5 bases at V and 1 base at J, leaving 6 bases unmatched. From germline, CDR1 is SEHNR and CDR2 FQNEAQ (reference sequence). The CDR3 loop spans 15 amino acids. CDR3 in amino acids: CASSKGTARTDTQYF. CDR3 bases: TGTGCCAGCAGCAAGGGGACAGCCCGCACAGATACGCAGTATTTT.

This clonotype was recorded at least ten times. In DNA form, the CDR3 reads TGTGCCAGCAGCTTAGGGGAAAAATCCCAGCATTTT. Its protein product is CASSLGEKSQHF. The J gene is TRBJ1-5, the V gene TRBV7-4; D gene unclear. V was cut by 1 base and J by 11 bases, with 9 bases left in between. From germline, CDR1 is SGHVT and CDR2 SQSDAQ. CDR3 size: 12 residues. The variable domain in full, with the rest retrieved from reference TRBV7-4 and TRBJ1-5, is GAGVSQSPRYKVAKRGRDVALRCDSISGHVTLYWYRQTLGQGSEVLTYSQSDAQRDKSGRPSGRFSAERPERSVSTLKIQRTEQGDSAVYLCASSLGEKSQHFGDGTRLSIL.

The sample holds a few counts of this clonotype. The gene calls are TRBV10-3 and TRBJ2-3; 7 bases are a match to TRBD1. The CDR3 extends over 18 amino acids. Germline V gives CDR1 ENHRY, CDR2 SYGVKD. V dropped 2 bases and J dropped 5; count of bases not matched to a gene: 16. The CDR3 DNA reads as TGTGCCATCAGTGAGCCACTCCAGGGGGATATCACAGGAGATACGCAGTATTTT. Translation: CAISEPLQGDITGDTQYF.

This clonotype was observed a few times. The gene calls are TRBV3-1 and TRBJ2-1; D might be TRBD2 (5 bases). V was clipped by 2 bases and J by 2 bases, with 13 bases between them. Germline lookup yields CDR1 LGHDT and CDR2 YNNKEL (reference sequence). This CDR3 is 16 amino acids long. CDR3 amino acids: CASSQQLDLPYNEQFF. The CDR3 DNA reads TGTGCCAGCAGCCAACAACTAGATCTGCCCTACAATGAGCAGTTCTTC.

This clonotype showed up just a few times. The rearrangement joins TRBV5-6 to TRBJ2-7, with 8 bases fitting TRBD2. Germline V gene sequence: CDR1 SGHDT, CDR2 YYEEEE. V dropped 4 bases and J dropped 4; count of bases not matched to a gene: 10. This CDR3 has 15 residues. CDR3 bases: TGTGCCAGCAGCACCAGCCGGGGGGGGGGGTACGAGCAGTACTTC. Amino acids: CASSTSRGGGYEQYF.

This clonotype has a handful of counts. The junction and the germline gene differ at one end; a read error may be behind it. The chain joins TRBV12-3 or TRBV12-4 to TRBJ2-5; tentative D call: TRBD1 (5 bases). CDR3 size: 14 residues. The CDR3 nucleotides are TGTGCCAGCAGCTTAGGGGCGGAGCAAGAGACCCAGTACTTC. Translated, it gives CASSLGAEQETQYF.

This clonotype has a count of ten or more. The rearrangement links TRBV5-4 to TRBJ2-7; 10 positions agree with TRBD2. The V gene's germline CDR1 is SGHNT and CDR2 YYREEE (reference sequence). CDR3 length: 14 residues. Trimming cost V 5 bases and J 7 bases; bases outside gene matches: 9. The DNA for the CDR3 is TGTGCCAGCAGTGGGGCTAGCGGGAGTCTTGAGCAGTACTTC. Translated, it gives CASSGASGSLEQYF.

In this sample, this clonotype turned up many times. V gene TRBV7-2 combines with J gene TRBJ2-5; 10 positions match TRBD1. With 5 bases clipped from V and 0 bases from J, the junction kept 6 bases outside the gene matches. Per the germline V gene, CDR1 is SGHTA and CDR2 is FQGNSA. The CDR3 has 16 residues. This CDR3 reads CASSPRQGAHQETQYF. In DNA form, the CDR3 reads TGTGCCAGCAGCCCTCGACAGGGGGCACACCAAGAGACCCAGTACTTC.

This chain uses TRBV28 with TRBJ1-4, with a tentative D call TRBD1 (6 bases). The CDR3 is 15 residues long. The V and J ends lost 1 base and 8 bases respectively, with 14 bases between them. Germline CDR1 and CDR2: MDHEN and SYDVKM. The CDR3, as DNA: TGTGCCAGCAGTTTATCTCAGGGGCAGAGGGAAAAACTGTTTTTT. This codes for CASSLSQGQREKLFF. The full variable domain, in which reference TRBV28 and TRBJ1-4 provide the parts outside the CDR3, is DVKVTQSSRYLVKRTGEKVFLECVQDMDHENMFWYRQDPGLGLRLIYFSYDVKMKEKGDIPEGYSVSREKKERFSLILESASTNQTSMYLCASSLSQGQREKLFFGSGTQLSVL.

This clonotype occurred many times. The V call is TRBV5-4, the J call TRBJ2-1; 8 bases agree with TRBD2. CDR3 length: 16 amino acids. V was clipped by 4 bases and J by 6 bases; unmatched bases: 12. From germline, CDR1 is SGHNT and CDR2 YYREEE (reference sequence). The CDR3 sequence is CASSIPGTRAGNEQFF. The DNA for the CDR3 is TGTGCCAGCAGCATCCCCGGGACTAGAGCGGGCAATGAGCAGTTCTTC.

The table lists this clonotype with a few counts. The chain recombines TRBV5-4 with TRBJ1-2; 12 bases agree with TRBD1. The CDR3 is 14 amino acids. The V gene's germline CDR1 is SGHNT and CDR2 YYREEE (reference sequence). With 4 bases clipped from V and 6 bases from J, the junction kept 4 bases outside the gene matches. DNA of the CDR3: TGTGCCAGCAGCCGGGACAGGGGGCAGGATGGCTACACCTTC. It specifies CASSRDRGQDGYTF.

This clonotype appeared a few times. The chain links TRBV20-1 to TRBJ2-3, with TRBD2 matching over 7 bases. Germline V gives CDR1 DFQATT, CDR2 SNEGSKA (reference sequence). V gave up 6 bases and J gave up 3 bases; unmatched junction bases: 12. The CDR3 consists of 15 residues. This CDR3 is CSATLVGGGTDTQYF. The CDR3 region has the DNA TGCAGTGCCACCTTGGTGGGGGGGGGAACAGATACGCAGTATTTT.

The rearrangement uses TRBV29-1 and TRBJ2-1; no definite D call. V was cut by 7 bases and J by 0 bases, with 16 bases left in between. Germline loops: CDR1 SQVTM, CDR2 ANQGSEA. The CDR3 consists of 15 residues. The CDR3 sequence: CSGGLDPSSYNEQFF. The DNA of the CDR3 is TGCAGCGGTGGATTGGACCCAAGCTCCTACAATGAGCAGTTCTTC.

This clonotype was recorded a few times. A much bigger clone sits one base away, suggesting this may be a read error. The chain joins TRBV7-2 to TRBJ2-1, with TRBD2 matching over 13 bases. Germline-derived CDR1 and CDR2 are SGHTA and FQGNSA. The CDR3 has 16 amino acids. The J segment lost 6 bases and the V segment lost 6 bases, leaving 8 bases of the junction unmatched. The CDR3 protein is CASSLVGTSGINEQFF. The CDR3, as DNA: TGTGCCAGCAGTTTGGTCGGGACTAGCGGGATCAATGAGCAGTTCTTC.

Only a few counts were recorded for this clonotype. The gene calls are TRBV7-2 and TRBJ1-3; unclear D gene. With 1 base removed from V and 3 bases from J, the gap between germline ends came to 7 bases. The CDR3 is 14 amino acids. Germline V gives CDR1 SGHTA, CDR2 FQGNSA. CDR3 sequence: CASSLGVDGNTIYF. As DNA, the CDR3 is TGTGCCAGCAGCTTAGGCGTTGATGGAAACACCATATATTTT.

This clonotype has only a few counts. The chain links TRBV5-1 to TRBJ2-2; 13 nucleotides align to TRBD2. The CDR3 extends over 19 amino acids. The germline CDR1 and CDR2 sequences are SGHRS and YFSETQ. V was clipped by 3 bases and J by 4 bases; unmatched bases: 12. The CDR3 DNA reads as TGCGCCAGCAGCTCTAGTCCCGGGACTAGCGGGACGGGCACCGGGGAGCTGTTTTTT. Protein: CASSSSPGTSGTGTGELFF.

The chain combines TRBV3-1 with TRBJ1-2, with 8 bases fitting TRBD1. This CDR3 is 16 amino acids long. From germline, CDR1 is LGHDT and CDR2 YNNKEL (reference sequence). With 1 base clipped from V and 6 bases from J, the junction kept 10 bases outside the gene matches. CDR3 nucleotide sequence: TGTGCCAGCAGCCAAGGAGGACAGGGCCTCTTCGATGGCTACACCTTC. Translation: CASSQGGQGLFDGYTF.

CDR3: CASSLRDSDFYGYTF. CDR3 in DNA: TGTGCCAGCAGCTTGCGGGACAGTGATTTCTATGGCTACACCTTC. The chain carries TRBV5-5 and TRBJ1-2, with TRBD1 matching over 7 bases. With 1 base clipped from V and 4 bases from J, the junction kept 7 bases outside the gene matches. Per the germline V gene, CDR1 is SGHKS and CDR2 is YYEKEE (reference sequence). The CDR3 extends over 15 amino acids. Variable domain in full (rest from reference TRBV5-5 and TRBJ1-2): DAGVTQSPTHLIKTRGQQVTLRCSPISGHKSVSWYQQVLGQGPQFIFQYYEKEERGRGNFPDRFSARQFPNYSSELNVNALLLGDSALYLCASSLRDSDFYGYTFGSGTRLTVV.

This clonotype showed up many times. The rearrangement uses TRBV12-3 or TRBV12-4 and TRBJ1-1, with TRBD1 matching 7 bases. The ends lost 6 bases at V and 3 bases at J; junction bases unmatched: 10. This CDR3 comprises 15 residues. This chain's CDR3 is CASSSPRQGDTEAFF. In nucleotides, the CDR3 is TGTGCCAGCAGCTCGCCTAGACAGGGAGACACTGAAGCTTTCTTT.